These 12 T cell receptor beta chains share one sample of origin, sequenced in a study of CD8 T cells in Susac syndrome. RNA in amounts of about 0.45 to 1 ug was reverse transcribed with random hexamers. TCRdb re-analysed the immunoSEQ multiplex PCR reads in MiXCR, keeping a single row per CDR3 protein. The sample records about 150,000 distinct CDR3 sequences, around 96% being singletons. Sequencing was done on a sample of CD8+ T cells from PBMCs. These TCRs come from a human donor with multiple sclerosis.

The chain carries TRBV29-1 and TRBJ1-2, with TRBD1 identical over 12 bases. The germline V gene has CDR1 SQVTM and CDR2 ANQGSEA. CDR3 length equals 15 residues. V lost 3 bases, J lost 5 bases, and 7 bases stayed unmatched. The CDR3 DNA reads as TGCAGCGTTGACTGGTCGGGACAGGGGGCTTATGGCTACACCTTC. Translated: CSVDWSGQGAYGYTF.

In DNA, the CDR3 is TGTGCCACCAGTCTGGTAGGCAGGACAGTTGAAACCCAAGAGACCCAGTACTTC. This gives the protein CATSLVGRTVETQETQYF. V usage is TRBV15 and J usage is TRBJ2-5; D might be TRBD1 (6 bases). The V gene lost 6 bases and the J gene lost 1 base, with 24 bases spanning the gap. Germline V gene data show CDR1 as LNHNV and CDR2 as YYDKDF (reference sequence). CDR3 size: 18 residues.

This rearrangement joins TRBV11-2 to TRBJ1-1; weak D call: TRBD1 (6 bases). The V end lost 5 bases, the J end lost 0 bases, and 13 bases lay between the germline ends. There are 15 residues in the CDR3. Germline CDR1 is SGHAT and CDR2 is FQNNGV. The DNA for the CDR3 is TGTGCCAGCAGCACGGTACAGGGCTTGAACACTGAAGCTTTCTTT. This translates into CASSTVQGLNTEAFF.

This clonotype appeared a single time. V usage is TRBV6-2 or TRBV6-3 and J usage is TRBJ2-2; no definite D call. V was clipped by 0 bases and J by 6 bases, with 14 bases between them. Germline CDR1 MNHEY, CDR2 SVGEGT. There are 16 residues in the CDR3. The CDR3 DNA sequence: TGTGCCAGCAGTTACTCGATCCGCCCATTCGCCGGGGAGCTGTTTTTT. Translated: CASSYSIRPFAGELFF.

This clonotype has only a few counts. The V call is TRBV9, the J call TRBJ2-6; D unresolved. The CDR3 contains 13 residues. V shed 3 bases and J shed 1 base, with 2 bases lying between them. Per the germline V gene, CDR1 is SGDLS and CDR2 is YYNGEE. The CDR3 loop is CASSGSGANVLTF. In DNA, the CDR3 is TGTGCCAGCAGCGGATCTGGGGCCAACGTCCTGACTTTC.

The V and J genes are TRBV14 and TRBJ2-5, with no clear D. The CDR3 covers 14 residues. Trimming removed 5 bases from V and 4 bases from J, with 14 bases in between. Germline V gives CDR1 SGHDN, CDR2 FVKESK. In DNA form, the CDR3 reads TGTGCCAGCAGCATCCGCGGTTCGGGAGAGACCCAGTACTTC. Translated, it gives CASSIRGSGETQYF.

V usage is TRBV20-1 and J usage is TRBJ2-7; 11 positions agree with TRBD1. This CDR3 has 17 amino acids. CDR1 and CDR2 (germline): DFQATT, SNEGSKA (reference sequence). V shed 2 bases and J 3 bases; nucleotides not matched to a gene: 12. The CDR3: CSARSLTRDRGDYEQYF. CDR3 nucleotide sequence: TGCAGTGCTAGAAGTCTAACCCGGGACAGGGGGGACTACGAGCAGTACTTC.

This chain joins TRBV20-1 and TRBJ1-5; 8 positions match TRBD1. CDR3 length: 13 residues. From germline, CDR1 is DFQATT and CDR2 SNEGSKA (reference sequence). The ends lost 5 bases at V and 4 bases at J; junction bases unmatched: 4. The CDR3 nucleotides read TGCAGTGCTTTGGGACAGGAGAATCAGCCCCAGCATTTT. It specifies CSALGQENQPQHF.

The CDR3: CASSGPDSSYEQYF. The CDR3 bases are TGTGCCAGCAGCGGACCTGACTCTTCCTACGAGCAGTACTTC. V gene TRBV9 combines with J gene TRBJ2-7; D call uncertain. The CDR3 consists of 14 residues. V gave up 3 bases and J gave up 1 base, with 11 bases separating them. Germline V lookup: CDR1 SGDLS, CDR2 YYNGEE.

The count of this clonotype is one. This chain joins TRBV28 and TRBJ2-7; D is uncertain. Germline V gives CDR1 MDHEN, CDR2 SYDVKM. CDR3 length equals 12 residues. The V and J ends lost 11 bases and 4 bases respectively, with 15 bases between them. CDR3 nucleotide sequence: TGTGCCTCAATGATAAAGGAATACGAGCAGTACTTC. Its protein is CASMIKEYEQYF.

The rearrangement joins TRBV7-9 to TRBJ2-3; D unclear. The CDR3 runs 12 residues. Germline loops: CDR1 SEHNR, CDR2 FQNEAQ (reference sequence). With 7 bases removed from V and 2 bases from J, the gap between germline ends came to 7 bases. The DNA for the CDR3 is TGTGCCAGCACCCTGCCCACAGATACGCAGTATTTT. Encoded protein: CASTLPTDTQYF.

This chain connects TRBV12-3 or TRBV12-4 to TRBJ2-5; no clear D. The CDR3 runs to 12 residues. The V gene lost 6 bases and the J gene lost 5 bases, with 10 bases spanning the gap. Here the CDR3 DNA reads TGTGCCAGCAGCCCGGACGGCGAGACCCAGTACTTC. It codes for CASSPDGETQYF.